What follows describes a single TCR beta chain. This CDR3 comprises 16 residues. CDR1 is MDHEN and CDR2 is SYDVKM in the germline V gene. V lost 2 bases to trimming and J lost 11 bases, with 24 bases between them. This entry is derived from a study of shared clonotypes between healthy human individuals. Naive CD8 isolation took CD45RO-negative cells positively selected for CCR7 and excluded terminally differentiated effector memory CD45RA+ cells. The deep-level immunoSEQ assay was used. The protocol was immunoSEQ multiplex PCR, while the TCRdb copy is restricted to in-frame clones and leaves out a portion. The table includes about 610,000 clones, roughly 96% detected once.

The chain employs TRBV28 and TRBJ2-5, with D perhaps TRBD1 (6 bases). This receptor was identified in a woman younger than 45 in good health. The sequenced sample was naive CD8+ T cells sorted from blood. The CDR3 DNA reads as TGTGCCAGCAGTTTAAAGGTCCAGGGGCCCCCCGGGGAGCAGTACTTC. Translation: CASSLKVQGPPGEQYF. The whole variable domain, filled in from reference TRBV28 and TRBJ2-5, reads DVKVTQSSRYLVKRTGEKVFLECVQDMDHENMFWYRQDPGLGLRLIYFSYDVKMKEKGDIPEGYSVSREKKERFSLILESASTNQTSMYLCASSLKVQGPPGEQYFGPGTRLLVL.